This TCR beta chain originates from a study of CD8 T cells in ankylosing spondylitis. The sample holds many counts of this clonotype. What it binds is unknown. Study findings and constraints: Reportedly, significant enrichment of disease-linked clones occurred in matched ankylosing spondylitis synovial fluid. Typical of ankylosing spondylitis blood, it appeared, was a TCR beta motif of seven to nine highly homologous variants.

Germline assignment: CDR1 SGDLS and CDR2 YYNGEE. The J segment lost 3 bases and the V segment lost 0 bases, leaving 6 bases of the junction unmatched. This CDR3 region has 15 residues. TCRdb processed the 5' RACE reads anew with MiXCR; each CDR3 protein has one entry. The sample carries more than 10,000 distinct CDR3 sequences, 2.8% recorded once. Sequencing was carried out using blood, either unsorted or a sorted T cell fraction (not recorded which). V usage is TRBV9 and J usage is TRBJ2-7, with 7 bases lining up with TRBD1. The sequence came from a male donor with ankylosing spondylitis or in good health (not recorded which). CDR3 DNA: TGTGCCAGCAGCGTAGGTGGGACAGATTACTACGAGCAGTACTTC. It translates to CASSVGGTDYYEQYF.